This T cell receptor (beta chain) was sequenced for a study of blood T cell repertoires in COVID-19. For the study at large: The cDNA or gDNA used as material had been derived from T cells, B-cell-depleted T cells, or PBMCs.

Authors' analysis steps: How many nucleated cells were present was estimated from reference gene primer amplification. Clones were sequenced by immunoSEQ multiplex PCR, and TCRdb holds only the in-frame ones, with some missing. V and J calls and clone size are those listed in that table; D and trimming were worked out from the DNA. The repertoire holds around 200,000 clones, with roughly nine tenths as singletons. Germline V gene sequence: CDR1 SGDLS, CDR2 YYNGEE. The CDR3 loop spans 13 amino acids. V dropped 4 bases and J dropped 5; count of bases not matched to a gene: 5. Specimen: peripheral blood. The genes are TRBV9 and TRBJ2-7, with 8 bases lining up with TRBD2. The sequence was collected from a man aged 40-49 years with active or convalescent COVID-19. The DNA for the CDR3 is TGTGCCAGCAGCTCCGGAGCGGGGGACGAGCAGTACTTC. Encoded protein: CASSSGAGDEQYF. The whole variable domain, filled in from reference TRBV9 and TRBJ2-7, reads DSGVTQTPKHLITATGQRVTLRCSPRSGDLSVYWYQQSLDQGLQFLIQYYNGEERAKGNILERFSAQQFPDLHSELNLSSLELGDSALYFCASSSGAGDEQYFGPGTRLTVT.